This TCR beta chain appears in the sequencing data of a study of T-cell memory formation after mild COVID-19. About the research overall: The study found TCR clusters largely donor specific.

5'RACE with constant-segment primers yielded barcoded, UMI-tagged TCR alpha and TCR beta cDNA libraries. TCRdb independently ran MiXCR on the 5' RACE reads; one entry per CDR3 protein. The sample records tens of thousands of distinct CDR3 sequences, more than 20% being singletons. This clonotype was detected a few times. The sequencing sample was made of PBMCs or a T cell subset sorted from them (not recorded which). The TCR was taken from a man aged 18 to 30 who had mild COVID-19 (a few samples of this study predate the infection). Cell type and time point are not known.

This chain's CDR3 is CASSRYLGDQPQHF. As DNA, the CDR3 is TGCGCCAGCAGCCGCTACCTAGGAGATCAGCCCCAGCATTTT. The chain links TRBV4-1 to TRBJ1-5, with D uncertain. The V gene lost 4 bases and the J gene lost 5 bases, with 12 bases spanning the gap. This CDR3 has 14 residues. Germline V gene data show CDR1 as MGHRA and CDR2 as YSYEKL.